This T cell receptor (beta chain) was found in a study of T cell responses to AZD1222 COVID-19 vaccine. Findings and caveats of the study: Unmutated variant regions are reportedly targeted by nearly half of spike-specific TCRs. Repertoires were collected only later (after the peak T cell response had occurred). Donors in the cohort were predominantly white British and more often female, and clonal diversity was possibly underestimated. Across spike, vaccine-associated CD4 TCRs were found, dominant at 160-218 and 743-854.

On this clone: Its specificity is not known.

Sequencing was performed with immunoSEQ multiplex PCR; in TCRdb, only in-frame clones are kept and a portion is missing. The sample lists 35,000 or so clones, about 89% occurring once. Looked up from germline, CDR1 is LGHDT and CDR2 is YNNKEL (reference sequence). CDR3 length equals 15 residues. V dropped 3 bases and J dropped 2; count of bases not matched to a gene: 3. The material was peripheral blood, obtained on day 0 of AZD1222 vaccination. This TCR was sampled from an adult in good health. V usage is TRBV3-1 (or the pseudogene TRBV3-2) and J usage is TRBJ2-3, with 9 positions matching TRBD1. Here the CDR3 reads CASSQGQGHTDTQYF. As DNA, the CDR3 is TGTGCCAGCAGCCAGGGACAGGGACACACAGATACGCAGTATTTT.